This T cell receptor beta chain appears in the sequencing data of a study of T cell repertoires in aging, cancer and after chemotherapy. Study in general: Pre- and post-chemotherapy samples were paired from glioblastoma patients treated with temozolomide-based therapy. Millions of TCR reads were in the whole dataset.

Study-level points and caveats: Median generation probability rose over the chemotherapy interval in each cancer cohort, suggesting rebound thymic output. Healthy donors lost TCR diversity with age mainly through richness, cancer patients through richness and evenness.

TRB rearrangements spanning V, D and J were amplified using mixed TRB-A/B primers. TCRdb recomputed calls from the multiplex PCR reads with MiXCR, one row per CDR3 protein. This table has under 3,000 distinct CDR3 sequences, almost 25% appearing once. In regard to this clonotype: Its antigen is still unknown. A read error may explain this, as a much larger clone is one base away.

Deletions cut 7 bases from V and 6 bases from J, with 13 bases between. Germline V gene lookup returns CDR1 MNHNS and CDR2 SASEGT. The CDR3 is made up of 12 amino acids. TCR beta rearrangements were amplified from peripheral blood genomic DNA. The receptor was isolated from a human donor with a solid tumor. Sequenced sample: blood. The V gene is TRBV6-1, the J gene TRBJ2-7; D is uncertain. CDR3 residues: CASMGTVGEQYF. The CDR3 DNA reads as TGTGCCAGCATGGGTACAGTGGGCGAGCAGTACTTC.